Following are 21 T cell receptor beta chains from one sample sequenced in a study of cytomegalovirus exposure and HLA in healthy donors. The assay was immunoSEQ multiplex PCR, and TCRdb's table has in-frame clones only and misses some. The sample lists 250,000 to 350,000 clones, approximately 85% occurring once. Sequencing was performed on PBMCs. The receptors shown here come from a man aged 25-45 years in good health and CMV-seronegative.

This clone has more than one count but fewer than ten. The chain links TRBV5-1 to TRBJ1-1; D gene uncertain. Germline lookup yields CDR1 SGHRS and CDR2 YFSETQ. The CDR3 has 16 residues. V was clipped by 5 bases and J by 0 bases, with 17 bases between them. CDR3 in amino acids: CASSVGVQIVNTEAFF. The CDR3 bases are TGCGCCAGCAGTGTCGGGGTGCAGATCGTGAACACTGAAGCTTTCTTT. Full variable domain (outside the CDR3, taken from reference TRBV5-1 and TRBJ1-1): KAGVTQTPRYLIKTRGQQVTLSCSPISGHRSVSWYQQTPGQGLQFLFEYFSETQRNKGNFPGRFSGRQFSNSRSEMNVSTLELGDSALYLCASSVGVQIVNTEAFFGQGTRLTVV.

CDR3 DNA: TGTGCCAGCGGGGGACAGGGGTTCTCTGGAAACACCATATATTTT. It is translated as CASGGQGFSGNTIYF. This chain connects TRBV2 to TRBJ1-3; 10 bases line up with TRBD1. V shed 8 bases and J 0 bases; nucleotides not matched to a gene: 4. Germline lookup yields CDR1 SNHLY and CDR2 FYNNEI. CDR3 size: 15 residues.

This clone came up once. V and J are TRBV4-1 and TRBJ2-7; TRBD1 might be the D (6 bases). The CDR3 runs 15 residues. Germline lookup yields CDR1 MGHRA and CDR2 YSYEKL. Trimming pared 4 bases from V and 5 bases from J, leaving 18 bases between. This chain's CDR3 is CASSLRQALEDEQYF. The DNA of the CDR3 is TGCGCCAGCAGCCTCCGACAGGCTTTGGAAGACGAGCAGTACTTC.

The V call is TRBV16, the J call TRBJ2-7; D may be TRBD2 (6 bases). Trimming removed 4 bases at V and 4 bases at J, with 14 bases between. The CDR3 totals 14 residues. Germline V gene lookup returns CDR1 KGHSY and CDR2 FQNENV. The CDR3 bases are TGTGCCAGCAGCCCCTCCTCGACTAGTTACGAGCAGTACTTC. Its protein is CASSPSSTSYEQYF.

V usage is TRBV15 and J usage is TRBJ2-1; the D gene is possibly TRBD1 (8 bases). V was cut by 2 bases and J by 3 bases, with 17 bases left in between. Germline V CDR1 and CDR2: LNHNV, YYDKDF (reference sequence). This CDR3 contains 17 residues. CDR3 coding DNA: TGTGCCACCAGCAGACCCATGACAGGGGACTACTACAATGAGCAGTTCTTC. Its protein is CATSRPMTGDYYNEQFF.

This CDR3 is CASRRRGASGGDTQYF. The CDR3 bases are TGTGCCAGCAGACGAAGAGGGGCTAGCGGGGGGGATACGCAGTATTTT. The chain recombines TRBV7-2 with TRBJ2-3; 11 nucleotides agree with TRBD2. Trimming removed 6 bases from V and 6 bases from J; junction bases left unmatched: 11. Per the germline V gene, CDR1 is SGHTA and CDR2 is FQGNSA. The CDR3 extends over 16 amino acids.

The V and J genes are TRBV5-8 and TRBJ2-3; 10 nucleotides match TRBD2. V shed 5 bases, J shed 2 bases, and the junction held 8 bases outside the gene matches. CDR1 SGHTS and CDR2 YDEGEE come from the germline V gene. This CDR3 contains 16 residues. The CDR3 region has the DNA TGTGCCAGCAGTTTCGGACTAGCGGAGATCACAGATACGCAGTATTTT. Residues: CASSFGLAEITDTQYF.

The genes are TRBV6-1 and TRBJ1-2; D unresolved. Per the germline V gene, CDR1 is MNHNS and CDR2 is SASEGT. The CDR3 has 14 amino acids. V was clipped by 2 bases and J by 5 bases, with 12 bases between them. CDR3 protein: CASSEFLAEYGYTF. CDR3 sequence (DNA): TGTGCCAGCAGTGAATTCCTAGCAGAGTATGGCTACACCTTC.

This clone has at least ten counts. The chain is built from TRBV6-5 and TRBJ1-2; 8 nucleotides align to TRBD1. The CDR3 runs 13 residues. After removal of 6 bases from V and 7 bases from J, the junction contained 7 bases not matched to a gene. CDR1 MNHEY and CDR2 SVGAGI come from the germline V gene. CDR3 DNA: TGTGCCAGCAGATCGGGACAGGTGTCTGGCTACACCTTC. It codes for CASRSGQVSGYTF.

This chain connects TRBV27 to TRBJ2-3, with D perhaps TRBD2 (7 bases). Germline lookup yields CDR1 MNHEY and CDR2 SMNVEV (reference sequence). The CDR3 is 15 residues long. The V end lost 0 bases, the J end lost 2 bases, and 9 bases lay between the germline ends. The CDR3 bases are TGTGCCAGCAGTTTATCGGGGGGGGCCACAGATACGCAGTATTTT. As protein: CASSLSGGATDTQYF.

This clone was detected only a few times. In DNA, the CDR3 is TGTGCCAGCAGGAAGCCCCCATACGAGCAGTACTTC. It yields the protein CASRKPPYEQYF. The rearrangement uses TRBV2 and TRBJ2-7; D unclear. Germline assignment: CDR1 SNHLY and CDR2 FYNNEI. The length of the CDR3 is 12 residues. The V end was cut by 6 bases, the J end by 4 bases, with 10 bases between.

The rearrangement links TRBV18 to TRBJ1-6; 7 bases match TRBD1. Germline V gene data show CDR1 as KGHSH and CDR2 as LQKENI. J gave up 9 bases and V 0 bases, and 11 bases lay outside the gene matches. CDR3 length equals 17 residues. The CDR3 loop reads CASSPPLIAGGGSPLHF. The DNA for the CDR3 is TGTGCCAGCTCACCACCACTTATTGCAGGGGGTGGTTCACCCCTCCACTTT.

This chain uses TRBV11-2 with TRBJ2-5; TRBD2 aligns across 12 bases. Per germline, CDR1 SGHAT and CDR2 FQNNGV. V trimming: 3 bases; J trimming: 3 bases; junction bases outside the gene matches: 14. The CDR3 has 19 amino acids. This chain's CDR3 is CASSFTGASGGVAKETQYF. The CDR3 nucleotides read TGTGCCAGCAGCTTCACTGGGGCTAGCGGGGGGGTAGCTAAAGAGACCCAGTACTTC.

The rearrangement links TRBV5-1 to TRBJ1-1; a possible D gene is TRBD1 (5 bases). Trimming cost V 7 bases and J 3 bases, with 16 bases left between them. CDR1 SGHRS and CDR2 YFSETQ come from the germline V gene. CDR3 length: 14 amino acids. As DNA, the CDR3 is TGCGCCAGCCGACGGGGGACGGATGACACTGAAGCTTTCTTT. This encodes CASRRGTDDTEAFF.

V and J are TRBV19 and TRBJ2-3; TRBD1 aligns across 8 bases. The CDR3 loop spans 15 amino acids. V lost 4 bases and J lost 4; bases outside the gene matches: 7. The germline gives CDR1 LNHDA, CDR2 SQIVND (reference sequence). CDR3 residues: CASSTTGDGSDTQYF. Written as DNA, the CDR3 is TGTGCCAGTAGTACGACAGGGGACGGGTCAGATACGCAGTATTTT.

This clone has a handful of counts. The same CDR3 also results from other DNA sequences found in this sample. The V and J genes are TRBV2 and TRBJ2-7; D is unresolved. Looked up from germline, CDR1 is SNHLY and CDR2 is FYNNEI. V gave up 5 bases and J gave up 2 bases, with 13 bases separating them. This CDR3 region has 14 residues. CDR3 nucleotide sequence: TGTGCCAGCAGTCGCGCACTCCGAACCTACGAGCAGTACTTC. Protein product: CASSRALRTYEQYF.

CDR3 residues: CASSRQGRSNQPQHF. For the CDR3, the DNA is TGTGCCAGCAGTAGACAGGGAAGGAGCAATCAGCCCCAGCATTTT. The V and J genes are TRBV2 and TRBJ1-5, with 7 bases aligning to TRBD1. Germline V CDR1 and CDR2: SNHLY, FYNNEI. The CDR3 is made up of 15 amino acids. V trimming: 5 bases; J trimming: 1 base; junction bases outside the gene matches: 5.

This chain links TRBV7-8 with TRBJ2-5; 7 positions agree with TRBD1. V lost 5 bases, J lost 4 bases, and 7 bases stayed unmatched. Germline loops: CDR1 SGHVS, CDR2 FQNEAQ. The CDR3 covers 14 residues. CDR3 coding DNA: TGTGCCAGCAGCCACCCCGGGACAGTAGAGACCCAGTACTTC. It codes for CASSHPGTVETQYF.

The V and J genes are TRBV27 and TRBJ1-1; possible D gene TRBD1, 5 bases. Germline V lookup: CDR1 MNHEY, CDR2 SMNVEV (reference sequence). Trimming removed 8 bases from V and 1 base from J, with 17 bases in between. The length of the CDR3 is 15 residues. CDR3 sequence (DNA): TGTGCCAGCGTCCCCGCAGGGTCTACGAACACTGAAGCTTTCTTT. This sequence encodes CASVPAGSTNTEAFF.

The genes are TRBV6-5 and TRBJ1-3; D gene ambiguous. Germline CDR1 is MNHEY and CDR2 is SVGAGI. The ends were cut back, 2 bases at V and 0 bases at J, with 11 bases in the middle. The CDR3 runs to 16 residues. The CDR3 DNA sequence: TGTGCCAGCAGTTACAACCTGGGGAGCTCTGGAAACACCATATATTTT. Its translation is CASSYNLGSSGNTIYF.

Remarks on this clone: At one of its ends the junction is not consistent with the germline gene, which may arise from a read error. The chain has TRBV5-4 and TRBJ1-1; maybe TRBD1 (5 bases). The germline V gene encodes CDR1 SGHNT and CDR2 YYREEE (reference sequence). The CDR3 sequence is 15 residues long. The CDR3 DNA is TGTGCCAGCAGCGACGGACACTTTGCGAACGCTGAAGCTTTCTTT. Translated, it gives CASSDGHFANAEAFF.